The rows below give T cell receptor beta chains drawn from one sample of a study of technical replicates of blood from a handful of donors. The assay was immunoSEQ multiplex PCR, and TCRdb's table has in-frame clones only and misses some. Of around 65,000 clones listed, roughly 86% are singletons. What was sequenced was PBMCs. These receptors came from a human donor in good health. Some clones in this sample may be carry-over from other donors' samples. CDR3s include the opening cysteine and the closing phenylalanine or tryptophan. A D gene is named only where the DNA matches it firmly. The size field is filled for only some rows; it gives once, few, many or a size class.

v_call: TRBV5-5; j_call: TRBJ1-2; d_call: .; clone_size: .; cdr3_aa: CASSYRDTQGYGYTF; cdr3_nt: TGTGCCAGCAGCTATCGGGACACCCAGGGGTATGGCTACACCTTC
v_call: TRBV30; j_call: TRBJ2-2; d_call: TRBD2; clone_size: .; cdr3_aa: CAWSVTGGYTGELFF; cdr3_nt: TGTGCCTGGAGTGTGACGGGAGGGTACACCGGGGAGCTGTTTTTT
v_call: TRBV19; j_call: TRBJ2-5; d_call: TRBD2; clone_size: .; cdr3_aa: CASSTGTSGSETQYF; cdr3_nt: TGTGCCAGTAGTACCGGGACTAGCGGGAGTGAAACCCAGTACTTC
v_call: TRBV19; j_call: TRBJ2-1; d_call: TRBD2; clone_size: .; cdr3_aa: CASSIGRLAGGHNEQFF; cdr3_nt: TGTGCCAGTAGTATAGGAAGACTAGCGGGAGGCCACAATGAGCAGTTCTTC
v_call: TRBV7-2; j_call: TRBJ2-3; d_call: TRBD2; clone_size: .; cdr3_aa: CASSSGTSGRVDTQYF; cdr3_nt: TGTGCCAGCAGCTCCGGGACTAGCGGGAGGGTGGATACGCAGTATTTT
v_call: TRBV18; j_call: TRBJ1-2; d_call: TRBD1; clone_size: .; cdr3_aa: CASSSTGTGSYGYTF; cdr3_nt: TGTGCCAGCTCATCAACCGGGACAGGGAGCTATGGCTACACCTTC
v_call: TRBV5-1; j_call: TRBJ2-3; d_call: TRBD2; clone_size: once; cdr3_aa: CASRKLADTDTQYF; cdr3_nt: TGCGCCAGCAGAAAACTAGCGGACACAGATACGCAGTATTTT
v_call: TRBV9; j_call: TRBJ2-5; d_call: TRBD2; clone_size: once; cdr3_aa: CASSVGGLAGGTQETQYF; cdr3_nt: TGTGCCAGCAGCGTAGGTGGACTAGCGGGGGGGACACAAGAGACCCAGTACTTC
v_call: TRBV27; j_call: TRBJ1-4; d_call: TRBD1; clone_size: .; cdr3_aa: CASSSGTVGAKLFF; cdr3_nt: TGTGCCAGCAGTTCCGGGACAGTCGGCGCAAAACTGTTTTTT
v_call: TRBV9; j_call: TRBJ2-6; d_call: TRBD1; clone_size: .; cdr3_aa: CASSGRRDRGLTGANVLTF; cdr3_nt: TGTGCCAGCAGCGGACGCCGGGACAGGGGGCTCACTGGGGCCAACGTCCTGACTTTC
v_call: TRBV5-1; j_call: TRBJ1-1; d_call: .; clone_size: .; cdr3_aa: CASSLAARGQNTEAFF; cdr3_nt: TGCGCCAGCAGCTTGGCCGCCAGGGGACAGAACACTGAAGCTTTCTTT
v_call: TRBV7-3; j_call: TRBJ1-5; d_call: .; clone_size: .; cdr3_aa: CASSPGPGQPQHF; cdr3_nt: TGTGCCAGCAGCCCCGGCCCGGGTCAGCCCCAGCATTTT
v_call: TRBV4-3; j_call: TRBJ1-6; d_call: .; clone_size: .; cdr3_aa: CASSLEGVNSPLHF; cdr3_nt: TGCGCCAGCAGCCTGGAGGGAGTTAATTCACCCCTCCACTTT
v_call: TRBV27; j_call: TRBJ1-2; d_call: TRBD1; clone_size: .; cdr3_aa: CASSSRQGIYGYTF; cdr3_nt: TGTGCCAGCAGTTCCAGACAGGGCATCTATGGCTACACCTTC
v_call: TRBV5-4; j_call: TRBJ2-7; d_call: TRBD2; clone_size: once; cdr3_aa: CASKARLAGGLTYEQYF; cdr3_nt: TGTGCCAGCAAAGCCCGCCTAGCGGGAGGTCTTACATACGAGCAGTACTTC
v_call: TRBV5-1; j_call: TRBJ2-7; d_call: .; clone_size: .; cdr3_aa: CASSYDGGVGYEQYF; cdr3_nt: TGCGCCAGCAGCTACGACGGGGGAGTAGGTTACGAGCAGTACTTC
v_call: TRBV7-3; j_call: TRBJ2-1; d_call: .; clone_size: .; cdr3_aa: CASSLAGTSGANEQFF; cdr3_nt: TGTGCCAGCAGCTTAGCCGGGACTTCTGGTGCGAATGAGCAGTTCTTC
v_call: TRBV7-9; j_call: TRBJ2-5; d_call: .; clone_size: .; cdr3_aa: CASSSRLQETQYF; cdr3_nt: TGTGCCAGCAGCTCGCGGCTTCAAGAGACCCAGTACTTC
v_call: TRBV2; j_call: TRBJ1-4; d_call: .; clone_size: once; cdr3_aa: CASVNGGMDEKLFF; cdr3_nt: TGTGCCAGCGTCAACGGGGGGATGGATGAAAAACTGTTTTTT
v_call: TRBV7-9; j_call: TRBJ2-7; d_call: .; clone_size: .; cdr3_aa: CASSAQTYEQYF; cdr3_nt: TGTGCCAGCAGCGCACAGACCTACGAGCAGTACTTC
v_call: TRBV4-2; j_call: TRBJ1-3; d_call: .; clone_size: .; cdr3_aa: CASSQDRVELGNTIYF; cdr3_nt: TGTGCCAGCAGCCAAGACAGGGTAGAACTGGGAAACACCATATATTTT
v_call: TRBV6-5; j_call: TRBJ2-2; d_call: .; clone_size: .; cdr3_aa: CASSSPMTGELFF; cdr3_nt: TGTGCCAGCAGTTCCCCCATGACCGGGGAGCTGTTTTTT
v_call: TRBV27; j_call: TRBJ1-2; d_call: .; clone_size: .; cdr3_aa: CASRGLGGDYGYTF; cdr3_nt: TGTGCCAGCAGGGGGCTTGGGGGGGACTATGGCTACACCTTC
v_call: TRBV5-1; j_call: TRBJ2-1; d_call: .; clone_size: .; cdr3_aa: CASSLEASGYNEQFF; cdr3_nt: TGCGCCAGCAGCTTGGAGGCTAGTGGGTACAATGAGCAGTTCTTC
v_call: TRBV19; j_call: TRBJ1-4; d_call: TRBD1; clone_size: .; cdr3_aa: CASSKGQGVNGEKLFF; cdr3_nt: TGTGCCAGTAGTAAAGGACAGGGAGTAAATGGTGAAAAACTGTTTTTT
v_call: TRBV29-1; j_call: TRBJ1-2; d_call: .; clone_size: .; cdr3_aa: CSVEFRYYLGYTF; cdr3_nt: TGCAGCGTTGAATTCCGATACTATCTCGGCTACACCTTC
v_call: TRBV9; j_call: TRBJ1-2; d_call: .; clone_size: .; cdr3_aa: CASRIRLEGYTF; cdr3_nt: TGTGCCAGCAGGATCCGACTTGAAGGCTACACCTTC
v_call: TRBV7-6; j_call: TRBJ2-2; d_call: TRBD2; clone_size: .; cdr3_aa: CASSLGLAGAGDPGELFF; cdr3_nt: TGTGCCAGCAGCCTGGGACTAGCGGGAGCGGGGGATCCCGGGGAGCTGTTTTTT
v_call: TRBV5-4; j_call: TRBJ2-7; d_call: .; clone_size: .; cdr3_aa: CASSLGQNDHEQYF; cdr3_nt: TGTGCCAGCAGCTTGGGGCAGAACGATCACGAGCAGTACTTC
v_call: TRBV12-5; j_call: TRBJ2-6; d_call: TRBD1; clone_size: .; cdr3_aa: CASGKQGAGANVLTF; cdr3_nt: TGTGCTAGTGGTAAACAGGGGGCTGGGGCCAACGTCCTGACTTTC
v_call: TRBV5-1; j_call: TRBJ1-5; d_call: .; clone_size: few; cdr3_aa: CASSLGRAGQPQHF; cdr3_nt: TGCGCCAGCAGCTTGGGCCGGGCGGGCCAGCCCCAGCATTTT
v_call: TRBV7-3; j_call: TRBJ2-5; d_call: TRBD2; clone_size: .; cdr3_aa: CASSIGLAGEGETQYF; cdr3_nt: TGTGCCAGCAGCATCGGACTAGCGGGAGAGGGAGAGACCCAGTACTTC
v_call: TRBV9; j_call: TRBJ1-2; d_call: .; clone_size: .; cdr3_aa: CASKGYGYTF; cdr3_nt: TGTGCCAGCAAGGGGTATGGCTACACCTTC
v_call: TRBV2; j_call: TRBJ2-3; d_call: TRBD2; clone_size: .; cdr3_aa: CASSGLAGVRDTQYF; cdr3_nt: TGTGCCAGCAGTGGTTTAGCGGGAGTAAGGGATACGCAGTATTTT
v_call: TRBV5-1; j_call: TRBJ1-2; d_call: TRBD1; clone_size: .; cdr3_aa: CASSWTDRVNGYTF; cdr3_nt: TGCGCCAGCAGCTGGACCGACAGGGTAAATGGCTACACCTTC
v_call: TRBV5-1; j_call: TRBJ2-1; d_call: TRBD2; clone_size: .; cdr3_aa: CASSPGLAGGASYNEQFF; cdr3_nt: TGCGCCAGCAGCCCGGGACTAGCGGGGGGGGCCTCCTACAATGAGCAGTTCTTC
v_call: TRBV7-8; j_call: TRBJ2-1; d_call: TRBD2; clone_size: .; cdr3_aa: CASSLSAAGGGHEQFF; cdr3_nt: TGTGCCAGCAGCTTATCCGCAGCGGGAGGAGGCCATGAGCAGTTCTTC
v_call: TRBV5-1; j_call: TRBJ1-5; d_call: .; clone_size: .; cdr3_aa: CASSPLGEVGQPQHF; cdr3_nt: TGCGCCAGCAGCCCACTAGGGGAGGTAGGGCAGCCCCAGCATTTT
v_call: TRBV2; j_call: TRBJ2-1; d_call: TRBD2; clone_size: .; cdr3_aa: CASSDAPSGGDEQFF; cdr3_nt: TGTGCCAGCAGTGATGCGCCTAGCGGGGGGGACGAGCAGTTCTTC
v_call: TRBV5-1; j_call: TRBJ1-4; d_call: TRBD1; clone_size: .; cdr3_aa: CASSYFRDRAEKLFF; cdr3_nt: TGCGCCAGCAGTTACTTCCGGGACAGGGCGGAAAAACTGTTTTTT
v_call: TRBV5-1; j_call: TRBJ2-5; d_call: TRBD1; clone_size: .; cdr3_aa: CASSVTGDQETQYF; cdr3_nt: TGCGCCAGCAGCGTGACAGGGGACCAAGAGACCCAGTACTTC
v_call: TRBV6-5; j_call: TRBJ1-2; d_call: .; clone_size: .; cdr3_aa: CASSYRGYGYTF; cdr3_nt: TGTGCCAGCAGTTACCGGGGTTATGGCTACACCTTC
v_call: TRBV4-2; j_call: TRBJ1-4; d_call: .; clone_size: .; cdr3_aa: CASSQRWGGEKLFF; cdr3_nt: TGTGCCAGCAGCCAACGGTGGGGGGGGGAAAAACTGTTTTTT
v_call: TRBV30; j_call: TRBJ2-3; d_call: .; clone_size: .; cdr3_aa: CASGVGGVSTDTQYF; cdr3_nt: TGTGCCTCCGGGGTTGGCGGAGTCAGCACAGATACGCAGTATTTT
v_call: TRBV4-1; j_call: TRBJ2-1; d_call: .; clone_size: once; cdr3_aa: CASSQDPLWGRSYNEQFF; cdr3_nt: TGCGCCAGCAGCCAAGATCCCCTCTGGGGGAGGTCCTACAATGAGCAGTTCTTC
v_call: TRBV5-1; j_call: TRBJ1-1; d_call: TRBD1; clone_size: .; cdr3_aa: CASSLRNRGTEAFF; cdr3_nt: TGCGCCAGCAGCTTGAGGAACAGGGGAACTGAAGCTTTCTTT
v_call: TRBV30; j_call: TRBJ1-1; d_call: .; clone_size: .; cdr3_aa: CAWSADSLHLNTEAFF; cdr3_nt: TGTGCCTGGAGCGCTGATTCTTTACATTTGAACACTGAAGCTTTCTTT
v_call: TRBV6-4; j_call: TRBJ1-6; d_call: .; clone_size: once; cdr3_aa: CASSDSIEGNSPLHF; cdr3_nt: TGTGCCAGCAGTGACTCGATAGAGGGTAATTCACCCCTCCACTTT
v_call: TRBV9; j_call: TRBJ2-3; d_call: TRBD2; clone_size: .; cdr3_aa: CASSVVQRGGTDTQYF; cdr3_nt: TGTGCCAGCAGCGTAGTCCAGCGGGGGGGCACAGATACGCAGTATTTT
v_call: TRBV11-2; j_call: TRBJ2-7; d_call: TRBD1; clone_size: .; cdr3_aa: CASSPGQAYEQYF; cdr3_nt: TGTGCCAGCAGCCCTGGACAGGCCTACGAGCAGTACTTC
v_call: TRBV4-3; j_call: TRBJ1-1; d_call: .; clone_size: once; cdr3_aa: CASSQDRGLNTEAFF; cdr3_nt: TGCGCCAGCAGCCAAGACAGGGGCTTGAACACTGAAGCTTTCTTT
v_call: TRBV7-9; j_call: TRBJ1-4; d_call: .; clone_size: once; cdr3_aa: CASSQSSVTNEKLFF; cdr3_nt: TGTGCCAGCAGCCAATCCAGTGTAACTAATGAAAAACTGTTTTTT
v_call: TRBV6-5; j_call: TRBJ2-3; d_call: TRBD2; clone_size: .; cdr3_aa: CASSYGTSGTDTQYF; cdr3_nt: TGTGCCAGCAGCTACGGGACTAGCGGCACAGATACGCAGTATTTT
v_call: TRBV29-1; j_call: TRBJ2-7; d_call: TRBD1; clone_size: .; cdr3_aa: CSVEGGDRGSYEQYF; cdr3_nt: TGCAGCGTTGAAGGGGGGGACAGGGGCTCCTACGAGCAGTACTTC
v_call: TRBV18; j_call: TRBJ2-6; d_call: TRBD1; clone_size: .; cdr3_aa: CASSPNRGPGANVLTF; cdr3_nt: TGTGCCAGCTCACCAAACAGGGGGCCCGGGGCCAACGTCCTGACTTTC
v_call: TRBV5-3; j_call: TRBJ1-1; d_call: .; clone_size: .; cdr3_aa: CARSLAWGEEEAFF; cdr3_nt: TGTGCCAGAAGCTTGGCCTGGGGGGAGGAGGAAGCTTTCTTT
v_call: TRBV5-8; j_call: TRBJ2-1; d_call: TRBD2; clone_size: .; cdr3_aa: CASSRSGSGSYNEQFF; cdr3_nt: TGTGCCAGCAGCAGAAGCGGGAGCGGGTCCTACAATGAGCAGTTCTTC